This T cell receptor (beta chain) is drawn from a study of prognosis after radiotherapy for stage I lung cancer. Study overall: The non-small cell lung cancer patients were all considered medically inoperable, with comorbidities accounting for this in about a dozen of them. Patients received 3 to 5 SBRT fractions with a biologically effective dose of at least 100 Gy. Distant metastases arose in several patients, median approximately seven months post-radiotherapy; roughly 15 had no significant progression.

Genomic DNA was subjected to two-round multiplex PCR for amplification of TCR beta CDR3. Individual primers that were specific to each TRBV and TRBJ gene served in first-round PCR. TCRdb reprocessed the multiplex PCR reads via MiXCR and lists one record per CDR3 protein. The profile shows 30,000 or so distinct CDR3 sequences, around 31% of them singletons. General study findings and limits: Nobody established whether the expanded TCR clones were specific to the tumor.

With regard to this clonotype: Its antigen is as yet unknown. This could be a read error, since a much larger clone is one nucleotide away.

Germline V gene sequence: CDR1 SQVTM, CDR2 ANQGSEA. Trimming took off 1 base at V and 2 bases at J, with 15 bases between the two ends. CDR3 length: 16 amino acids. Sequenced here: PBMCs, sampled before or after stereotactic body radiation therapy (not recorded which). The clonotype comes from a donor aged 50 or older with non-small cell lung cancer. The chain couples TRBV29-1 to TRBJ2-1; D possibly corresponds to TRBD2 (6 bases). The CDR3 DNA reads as TGCAGCGTTGAAGGCGTACTACCGGGGGCCTACAATGAGCAGTTCTTC. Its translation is CSVEGVLPGAYNEQFF.